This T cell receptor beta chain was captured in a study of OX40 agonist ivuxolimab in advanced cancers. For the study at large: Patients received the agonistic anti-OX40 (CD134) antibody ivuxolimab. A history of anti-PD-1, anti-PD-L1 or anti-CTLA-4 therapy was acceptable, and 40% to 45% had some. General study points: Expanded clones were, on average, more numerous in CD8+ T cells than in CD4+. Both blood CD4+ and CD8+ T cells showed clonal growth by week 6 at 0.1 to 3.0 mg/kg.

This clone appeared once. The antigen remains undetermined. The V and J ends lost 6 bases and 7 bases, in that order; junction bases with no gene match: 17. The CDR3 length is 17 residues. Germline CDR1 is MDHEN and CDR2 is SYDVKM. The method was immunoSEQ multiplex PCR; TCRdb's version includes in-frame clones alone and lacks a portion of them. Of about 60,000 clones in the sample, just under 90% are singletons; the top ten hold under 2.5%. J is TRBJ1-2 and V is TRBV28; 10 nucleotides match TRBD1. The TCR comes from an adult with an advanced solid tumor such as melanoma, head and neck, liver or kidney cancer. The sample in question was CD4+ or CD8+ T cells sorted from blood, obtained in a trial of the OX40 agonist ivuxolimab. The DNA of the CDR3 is TGTGCCAGCAGGTTCCGGGACAGGGGAAGGAGAAGCGGTGGCTACACCTTC. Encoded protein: CASRFRDRGRRSGGYTF.